This entry lists 30 T cell receptor beta chains sequenced from one sample in a study of graft-versus-host responses after intestinal transplantation. Profiled with immunoSEQ multiplex PCR; TCRdb holds only in-frame clones, not every one. This sample has 78,000 or so clones, with 80% to 90% found just once. The antigens of these receptors remain unknown. The sample consisted of unstimulated CD8+ T cells sorted from spleen or lymph node cells, taken before transplant. The receptors originated from a human donor who was the organ donor for an intestinal transplant.

A few counts support this clone. The chain employs TRBV4-1 and TRBJ1-1; maybe TRBD1 (5 bases). Germline values: CDR1 MGHRA, CDR2 YSYEKL. The CDR3 has 16 amino acids. V lost 1 base, J lost 1 base, and 13 bases lay in between. The chain's CDR3 is CASSQVRGVGNTEAFF. The CDR3 nucleotides read TGCGCCAGCAGCCAAGTAAGGGGCGTAGGGAACACTGAAGCTTTCTTT.

The chain couples TRBV14 to TRBJ2-1, with D maybe TRBD1 (6 bases). The V gene lost 1 base and the J gene lost 0 bases, with 13 bases spanning the gap. Germline CDR1 reads SGHDN; CDR2 reads FVKESK. The CDR3 runs to 17 residues. CDR3 in DNA: TGTGCCAGCAGCCAAGCCGGGACACCGAGCTCCTACAATGAGCAGTTCTTC. As protein: CASSQAGTPSSYNEQFF. The full variable domain, completed using reference TRBV14 and TRBJ2-1, is EAGVTQFPSHSVIEKGQTVTLRCDPISGHDNLYWYRRVMGKEIKFLLHFVKESKQDESGMPNNRFLAERTGGTYSTLKVQPAELEDSGVYFCASSQAGTPSSYNEQFFGPGTRLTVL.

The chain links TRBV11-2 to TRBJ2-2; tentative D call: TRBD2 (5 bases). Between the trimmed V and J ends, which lost 4 bases and 2 bases, there was a span of 5 bases. The V gene's germline CDR1 is SGHAT and CDR2 FQNNGV. The CDR3 runs 13 residues. The CDR3 protein is CASSSSNTGELFF. The CDR3, as DNA: TGTGCCAGCAGCTCTAGCAACACCGGGGAGCTGTTTTTT.

This clone was recorded only once. The rearrangement joins TRBV12-5 to TRBJ1-1; D remains ambiguous. Trimming left V 7 bases short and J 6 bases short, with 12 bases between. The CDR3 runs 12 residues. Germline CDR1 and CDR2: LGHNT and FRNRAP. The CDR3 sequence is CASASSPAEAFF. The CDR3 DNA follows: TGTGCTAGTGCCTCATCCCCGGCTGAAGCTTTCTTT.

The chain has TRBV10-2 and TRBJ1-1; D might be TRBD1 (6 bases). Germline CDR1 and CDR2: WSHSY and SAAADI. V was trimmed by 6 bases and J by 0 bases, leaving 11 bases between them. The CDR3 consists of 14 residues. Here the CDR3 DNA reads TGCGCCAGCAGCTACGGACAGCTGAACACTGAAGCTTTCTTT. This encodes CASSYGQLNTEAFF.

The chain is built from TRBV25-1 and TRBJ2-1; tentative D call: TRBD1 (6 bases). V was pared by 5 bases and J by 0 bases, with 14 bases between. From germline, CDR1 is MGHDK and CDR2 SYGVNS. The CDR3 has 16 amino acids. The CDR3 loop is CASSPPGHLSYNEQFF. The DNA for the CDR3 is TGTGCCAGCAGTCCCCCGGGACACCTCTCCTACAATGAGCAGTTCTTC. Combining the CDR3 with reference TRBV25-1 and TRBJ2-1 gives the whole variable domain EADIYQTPRYLVIGTGKKITLECSQTMGHDKMYWYQQDPGMELHLIHYSYGVNSTEKGDLSSESTVSRIRTEHFPLTLESARPSHTSQYLCASSPPGHLSYNEQFFGPGTRLTVL.

The V call is TRBV7-2, the J call TRBJ2-1; 9 bases fit TRBD1. The CDR3 length is 17 residues. V dropped 3 bases and J dropped 3; count of bases not matched to a gene: 9. Germline V lookup: CDR1 SGHTA, CDR2 FQGNSA. In DNA, the CDR3 is TGTGCCAGCAGCTTCACCCAGTGGGACAGGGTCTACAATGAGCAGTTCTTC. Its protein product is CASSFTQWDRVYNEQFF.

The chain links TRBV9 to TRBJ2-2; D is tentatively TRBD1 or TRBD2 (5 bases each). Trimming took 0 bases from V and 4 from J, leaving 13 bases between them. In germline, CDR1 is SGDLS, CDR2 YYNGEE. The length of the CDR3 is 16 residues. The CDR3, as DNA: TGTGCCAGCAGCGTAGGAGGGACGGCGAGCACCGGGGAGCTGTTTTTT. Amino acids: CASSVGGTASTGELFF.

V is TRBV28 and J is TRBJ2-7; a possible D gene is TRBD2 (5 bases). Germline assignment: CDR1 MDHEN and CDR2 SYDVKM. V gave up 5 bases and J gave up 2 bases, with 10 bases separating them. This CDR3 has 13 amino acids. The CDR3 sequence: CASSPGSPYEQYF. The CDR3 DNA follows: TGTGCCAGCAGTCCGGGATCACCCTACGAGCAGTACTTC.

V usage is TRBV14 and J usage is TRBJ1-1; TRBD1 agrees at 7 bases. V lost 4 bases and J lost 1; bases outside the gene matches: 3. CDR1 is SGHDN, CDR2 FVKESK, per germline. There are 14 residues in the CDR3. The CDR3 sequence is CASSLTGTNTEAFF. The CDR3 nucleotides read TGTGCCAGCAGCCTGACAGGGACGAACACTGAAGCTTTCTTT.

V and J are TRBV6-1 and TRBJ1-2, with TRBD1 matching 10 bases. Losses at the gene ends were 3 bases for V and 3 bases for J; bases not matched to a gene: 1. CDR3 length: 14 residues. Germline CDR1 and CDR2: MNHNS and SASEGT. The CDR3, as DNA: TGTGCCAGCAGTGAGACAGGGGGCCACTATGGCTACACCTTC. It specifies CASSETGGHYGYTF.

The chain joins TRBV29-1 to TRBJ1-2; D may be TRBD1 (5 bases). There are 13 residues in the CDR3. Trimming stripped 3 bases from V and 4 bases from J, with 12 bases between. Germline values: CDR1 SQVTM, CDR2 ANQGSEA. CDR3 protein: CSVESGTSYGYTF. The CDR3 bases are TGCAGCGTTGAGTCTGGGACTTCCTATGGCTACACCTTC.

The chain combines TRBV4-1 with TRBJ2-2, with D unresolved. The V end was cut by 8 bases, the J end by 0 bases, with 13 bases between. Germline V gene lookup returns CDR1 MGHRA and CDR2 YSYEKL. This CDR3 is built from 15 residues. In DNA, the CDR3 is TGCGCCAGCGTTCGGACGGCGGCGAACACCGGGGAGCTGTTTTTT. Translating it yields CASVRTAANTGELFF.

This clone has more than one count but fewer than ten. The chain links TRBV6-5 to TRBJ2-7, with 9 bases lining up with TRBD1. The CDR3 has 15 residues. Germline trimming cut 1 base from V and 4 bases from J; bases unmatched to any gene: 5. Per germline, CDR1 MNHEY and CDR2 SVGAGI. The CDR3 DNA is TGTGCCAGCAGTTACTTCTCAGGGACAGGGTACGAGCAGTACTTC. Its translation: CASSYFSGTGYEQYF.

The genes are TRBV21-1 and TRBJ2-4; the listed D gene, TRBD2, was not tested against the DNA. TRBV21-1 is assigned pseudogene status. This CDR3 has 17 residues. CDR3 sequence: CAGRPPLATQRKNIQYF. The CDR3 bases are TGTGCCGGCAGACCACCACTAGCTACGCAAAGAAAAAACATTCAGTACTTC.

This chain links TRBV29-1 with TRBJ1-1; D not resolved. Per the germline V gene, CDR1 is SQVTM and CDR2 is ANQGSEA. Trimming cost V 5 bases and J 4 bases, with 8 bases left between them. The CDR3 has 11 amino acids. For the CDR3, the DNA is TGCAGCGTTTATACGACCACTGAAGCTTTCTTT. It specifies CSVYTTTEAFF.

V and J are TRBV2 and TRBJ1-1, with D tentatively TRBD1 (5 bases). Trimming stripped 2 bases from V and 4 bases from J, with 14 bases between. CDR1 and CDR2 (germline): SNHLY, FYNNEI. The CDR3 contains 15 residues. CDR3 amino acids: CASSEIGQGGTEAFF. The CDR3 DNA reads TGTGCCAGCAGTGAAATTGGGCAGGGCGGCACTGAAGCTTTCTTT.

The rearrangement joins TRBV7-8 to TRBJ2-2, with unresolved D. Germline V lookup: CDR1 SGHVS, CDR2 FQNEAQ. V was clipped by 1 base and J by 8 bases, with 5 bases between them. The CDR3 has 12 amino acids. DNA for the CDR3: TGTGCCAGCAGCTTAGTCGTAGGGGAGCTGTTTTTT. Protein sequence: CASSLVVGELFF.

The chain links TRBV4-1 to TRBJ2-3, with 7 positions matching TRBD2. Germline CDR1 and CDR2: MGHRA and YSYEKL. This CDR3 spans 19 amino acids. The trim removed 2 bases at V and 0 bases at J, leaving 14 bases unmatched. DNA of the CDR3: TGCGCCAGCAGCCAACTTACCACCGGGGGGACTATTAGCACAGATACGCAGTATTTT. Encoded protein: CASSQLTTGGTISTDTQYF.

V usage is TRBV7-9 and J usage is TRBJ1-2, with 8 bases matching TRBD1. V gave up 2 bases and J gave up 8 bases; unmatched junction bases: 7. Germline V lookup: CDR1 SEHNR, CDR2 FQNEAQ (reference sequence). CDR3 length equals 14 residues. The CDR3, as DNA: TGTGCCAGCAGCTTATATGAGACAGGGGAAGGCTACACCTTC. Residues: CASSLYETGEGYTF.

The rearrangement joins TRBV4-2 to TRBJ2-2, with 15 bases matching TRBD2. The CDR3 is made up of 18 amino acids. The V and J ends lost 7 bases and 1 base, in that order; junction bases with no gene match: 7. Germline CDR1 LGHNA, CDR2 YNFKEQ. CDR3 sequence: CASTRTSGGAGNTGELFF. CDR3 DNA: TGTGCCAGCACACGGACTAGCGGGGGGGCCGGGAACACCGGGGAGCTGTTTTTT.

This chain connects TRBV19 to TRBJ2-7, with 12 bases aligning to TRBD2. Germline V gene data show CDR1 as LNHDA and CDR2 as SQIVND (reference sequence). The CDR3 runs to 15 residues. V was pared by 10 bases and J by 5 bases, with 12 bases of the junction left unmatched. CDR3 sequence: CATKLSSGGANEQYF. The CDR3 nucleotides read TGTGCCACCAAACTTTCTAGCGGGGGGGCCAACGAGCAGTACTTC.

The chain joins TRBV5-3 to TRBJ2-5; 10 bases are shared with TRBD2. TRBV5-3 is assigned to the ORF class and has an uncertain function. The V segment lost 4 bases and the J segment 2 bases; nucleotides outside the gene matches: 8. This CDR3 has 16 amino acids. CDR3 bases: TGTGCCAGAAGCCCCCTAGCGGGGGATTGGCAAGAGACCCAGTACTTC. Residues: CARSPLAGDWQETQYF.

This sequence joins TRBV30 and TRBJ1-6; D possibly corresponds to TRBD1 (6 bases). The CDR3 sequence is 14 residues long. V dropped 4 bases and J dropped 2 bases, with 9 bases sitting between them. Germline V gives CDR1 GTSNPN, CDR2 SVGIG (reference sequence). The CDR3, as DNA: TGTGCCTGGACGGGGGCGACCTATAATTCACCCCTCCACTTT. Protein product: CAWTGATYNSPLHF.

The chain is built from TRBV6-1 and TRBJ2-7; D is possibly TRBD2 (6 bases). Deletions cut 3 bases from V and 8 bases from J, with 14 bases between. Germline CDR1 MNHNS, CDR2 SASEGT. The CDR3 totals 13 residues. The CDR3 DNA sequence: TGTGCCAGCAGTGAGTGGGACTTATCTAAGCAGTACTTC. Translated: CASSEWDLSKQYF.

The V and J genes are TRBV7-9 and TRBJ1-4, with D possibly being TRBD1 (5 bases). V lost 2 bases and J lost 7, with 17 bases in between. Per the germline V gene, CDR1 is SEHNR and CDR2 is FQNEAQ (reference sequence). The CDR3 is 16 amino acids. The CDR3 region is CASSLKIGGRGEKLFF. The CDR3 DNA sequence: TGTGCCAGCAGCTTAAAAATCGGCGGAAGGGGTGAAAAACTGTTTTTT. The complete variable domain, with remaining parts taken from reference TRBV7-9 and TRBJ1-4, reads DTGVSQNPRHKITKRGQNVTFRCDPISEHNRLYWYRQTLGQGPEFLTYFQNEAQLEKSRLLSDRFSAERPKGSFSTLEIQRTEQGDSAMYLCASSLKIGGRGEKLFFGSGTQLSVL.

This clone has more than one count but fewer than ten. V and J are TRBV1 and TRBJ1-5; no check of the table's D call, TRBD1, against the DNA was made. TRBV1 is tagged as a pseudogene. The CDR3 is made up of 14 amino acids. The CDR3 is CTSSQGTGNQPQHF. The CDR3 DNA follows: TGCACCAGCAGCCAAGGGACAGGGAATCAGCCCCAGCATTTT.

The chain carries TRBV4-1 and TRBJ1-6; D gene ambiguous. CDR1 is MGHRA and CDR2 is YSYEKL in the germline V gene. V lost 5 bases and J 10 bases, leaving 21 bases between the germline ends. This CDR3 contains 16 residues. In DNA form, the CDR3 reads TGCGCCAGCAGCTTTCATTTATGGGGTTTAACCTCACCCCTCCACTTT. This encodes CASSFHLWGLTSPLHF.

CDR3 bases: TGTGCCCATAACACTGAAGCTTTCTTT. Residues: CAHNTEAFF. The rearrangement joins TRBV7-9 to TRBJ1-1; D unresolved. The CDR3 loop spans 9 amino acids. In germline, CDR1 is SEHNR, CDR2 FQNEAQ (reference sequence). The V gene lost 11 bases and the J gene lost 2 bases, with 3 bases spanning the gap.

This clone has a single count. The chain uses TRBV28 and TRBJ1-5; 10 bases map to TRBD1. Germline V gives CDR1 MDHEN, CDR2 SYDVKM. The length of the CDR3 is 15 residues. The V gene end was trimmed by 5 bases and the J gene end by 0 bases; junction bases not matched to a gene: 1. The CDR3 region is CASSDRGHSNQPQHF. CDR3 nucleotide sequence: TGTGCCAGCAGTGACAGGGGGCATAGCAATCAGCCCCAGCATTTT.